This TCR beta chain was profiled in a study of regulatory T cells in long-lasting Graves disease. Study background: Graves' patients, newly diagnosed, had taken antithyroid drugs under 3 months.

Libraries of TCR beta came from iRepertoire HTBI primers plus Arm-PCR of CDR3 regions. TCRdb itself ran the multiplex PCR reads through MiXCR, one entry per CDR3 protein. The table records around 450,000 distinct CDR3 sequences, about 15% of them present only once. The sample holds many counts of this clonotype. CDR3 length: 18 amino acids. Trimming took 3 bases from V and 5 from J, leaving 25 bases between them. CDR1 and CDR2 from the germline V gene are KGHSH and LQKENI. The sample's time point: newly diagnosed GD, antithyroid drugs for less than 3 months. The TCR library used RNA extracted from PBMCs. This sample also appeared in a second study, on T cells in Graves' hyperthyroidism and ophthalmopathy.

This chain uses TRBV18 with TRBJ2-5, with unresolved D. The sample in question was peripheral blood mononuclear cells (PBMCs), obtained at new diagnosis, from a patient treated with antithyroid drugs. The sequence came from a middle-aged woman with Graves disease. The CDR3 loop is CASSPDGTNLALGETQYF. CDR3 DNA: TGTGCCAGCTCACCCGACGGAACGAACTTGGCCCTGGGGGAGACCCAGTACTTC.